The rows below give T cell receptor beta chains drawn from one sample of a study of T cells after posttransplantation cyclophosphamide. Sequenced by immunoSEQ multiplex PCR; TCRdb stores in-frame clones only, minus some. The profile covers under 7,500 clones, none occurring a single time. Sequencing used PBMCs, obtained after allogeneic stem cell transplant with posttransplant cyclophosphamide. Receptor source: a female patient aged 50-65 years who received an allogeneic stem cell transplant from an unrelated donor, was CMV-positive, and had acute GVHD only. Some T cells may arise from the graft donor. Both conserved end residues are part of each CDR3. D genes are given only for firm matches. Rows may omit the clone size; those that give it use once, few, many or a size class.

abundance	j_gene	d_gene	v_gene	CDR3aa	CDR3nt
-	TRBJ2-7	-	TRBV2	CASSVSPDSPYEQYF	TGTGCCAGCAGCGTTAGTCCCGACAGCCCCTACGAGCAGTACTTC
many	TRBJ2-5	-	TRBV4-3	CASSQDMTGEETQYF	TGCGCCAGCAGCCAAGATATGACAGGCGAAGAGACCCAGTACTTC
many	TRBJ2-1	-	TRBV19	CASSIASVDEQFF	TGTGCCAGTAGTATAGCTAGCGTCGATGAGCAGTTCTTC
many	TRBJ2-1	-	TRBV5-6	CASSLGWQYNEQFF	TGTGCCAGCAGCTTGGGTTGGCAGTACAATGAGCAGTTCTTC
many	TRBJ2-2	-	TRBV5-5	CASSLEGTANTGELFF	TGTGCCAGCAGCTTGGAGGGGACTGCGAACACCGGGGAGCTGTTTTTT
many	TRBJ2-1	TRBD2	TRBV15	CATSRTSDDNEQFF	TGTGCCACCAGCAGGACTAGCGACGACAATGAGCAGTTCTTC
many	TRBJ2-2	TRBD2	TRBV6-5	CASSLGLLGTGELFF	TGTGCCAGCAGTTTGGGACTATTAGGTACCGGGGAGCTGTTTTTT
medium-sized	TRBJ2-7	TRBD1	TRBV10-3	CAISELTGERGYEQYF	TGTGCCATCAGTGAGTTAACAGGGGAAAGAGGCTACGAGCAGTACTTC
medium-sized	TRBJ2-7	TRBD2	TRBV4-3	CASSQGGLAGFEQYF	TGCGCCAGCAGCCAAGGCGGACTAGCGGGTTTCGAGCAGTACTTC
medium-sized	TRBJ1-5	TRBD1	TRBV10-3	CAISDTGGSQPQHF	TGTGCCATCAGTGATACAGGGGGAAGTCAGCCCCAGCATTTT
many	TRBJ2-7	TRBD1	TRBV19	CASRDRGGEKQYF	TGTGCCAGTAGGGACAGGGGAGGTGAAAAGCAGTACTTC
many	TRBJ2-7	TRBD2	TRBV7-6	CASSLAPPAGGWTYEQYF	TGTGCCAGCAGCTTAGCACCCCCAGCGGGGGGGTGGACCTACGAGCAGTACTTC
many	TRBJ2-7	TRBD1	TRBV6-1	CASSEASGTGSTVQYF	TGTGCCAGCAGTGAAGCTTCCGGGACAGGGTCTACGGTGCAGTACTTC
-	TRBJ2-4	TRBD2	TRBV11-2	CASSLVGGRALFNIQYF	TGTGCCAGCAGCTTAGTCGGCGGGAGGGCCCTTTTTAACATTCAGTACTTC
many	TRBJ2-1	TRBD2	TRBV28	CASSWRAGESSYEQFF	TGTGCCAGCAGTTGGAGGGCGGGAGAGAGTAGCTATGAGCAGTTCTTC
medium-sized	TRBJ2-2	-	TRBV7-9	CASRPPGVTGELFF	TGTGCCAGCAGACCCCCGGGGGTCACCGGGGAGCTGTTTTTT
few	TRBJ2-1	TRBD1	TRBV11-2	CASSPLGQAYNEQFF	TGTGCCAGCAGCCCCCTGGGACAGGCCTACAATGAGCAGTTCTTC
few	TRBJ1-2	-	TRBV12-5	CASGSGQQNSGYTF	TGTGCTAGTGGTTCCGGACAGCAGAATAGTGGCTACACCTTC
many	TRBJ2-7	-	TRBV27	CASSLYRDGGWTYEQYF	TGTGCCAGCAGTTTATACAGGGACGGGGGGTGGACCTACGAGCAGTACTTC
many	TRBJ2-2	TRBD2	TRBV7-3	CASSPPGLEPGELFF	TGTGCCAGCAGCCCACCGGGACTAGAGCCCGGGGAGCTGTTTTTT
many	TRBJ1-2	TRBD1	TRBV7-9	CASSSGDSDFHNYGYTF	TGTGCCAGCAGCTCAGGGGACAGCGATTTCCACAACTATGGCTACACCTTC
many	TRBJ2-5	-	TRBV10-3	CAISEKETQYF	TGTGCCATATCGGAGAAAGAGACCCAGTACTTC
many	TRBJ2-1	-	TRBV7-3	CASSPQAGSSYNEQFF	TGTGCCAGCAGCCCCCAGGCGGGAAGCTCCTACAATGAGCAGTTCTTC
many	TRBJ2-2	-	TRBV28	CASSLFIARGTGELFF	TGTGCCAGCAGTTTATTCATCGCGCGAGGCACCGGGGAGCTGTTTTTT
medium-sized	TRBJ2-1	TRBD1	TRBV7-7	CASSTGQGSYNEQFF	TGTGCTAGCAGCACTGGACAGGGTTCCTACAATGAGCAGTTCTTC
many	TRBJ1-1	-	TRBV29-1	CSVAGAENTEAFF	TGCAGCGTTGCGGGAGCGGAGAACACTGAAGCTTTCTTT
many	TRBJ2-7	-	TRBV5-5	CASSRDFFSYEQYF	TGTGCCAGCAGTCGGGACTTTTTCTCCTACGAGCAGTACTTC
many	TRBJ2-1	TRBD2	TRBV6-1	CASSALAERYNEQFF	TGTGCCAGCAGTGCTCTAGCGGAAAGGTACAATGAGCAGTTCTTC
many	TRBJ1-4	TRBD1	TRBV30	CAWRPGTGVEKLFF	TGTGCCTGGAGGCCCGGGACAGGGGTCGAAAAACTGTTTTTT
many	TRBJ2-7	TRBD2	TRBV28	CASSPEPGLAVLKGYEQYF	TGTGCCAGCAGTCCGGAACCGGGACTAGCGGTACTTAAAGGCTACGAGCAGTACTTC
many	TRBJ1-4	-	TRBV5-4	CASSLGAGEEKLFF	TGTGCCAGCAGCTTGGGGGCAGGGGAGGAAAAACTGTTTTTT
many	TRBJ2-1	-	TRBV19	CASSIGAHLYNEQFF	TGTGCCAGTAGTATAGGGGCCCACCTCTACAATGAGCAGTTCTTC
few	TRBJ1-6	-	TRBV27	CASSLSMQDNSPLHF	TGTGCCAGCAGTTTATCGATGCAGGATAATTCACCCCTCCACTTT
many	TRBJ2-5	-	TRBV7-3	CASSEMGQKQETQYF	TGTGCCAGCAGCGAAATGGGGCAGAAACAAGAGACCCAGTACTTC
-	TRBJ2-7	TRBD2	TRBV7-2	CASSSPEREYEQYF	TGTGCCAGCAGCTCGCCCGAGCGGGAGTACGAGCAGTACTTC
many	TRBJ2-3	-	TRBV9	CASSVRGRRADTQYF	TGTGCCAGCAGCGTCCGGGGTAGGCGGGCGGATACGCAGTATTTT
medium-sized	TRBJ2-1	TRBD2	TRBV5-4	CASSSKLAGSYNEQFF	TGTGCCAGCAGCTCGAAACTAGCGGGAAGTTACAATGAGCAGTTCTTC
few	TRBJ1-6	TRBD1	TRBV6-1	CASSVSRDSVYPLHF	TGTGCCAGCAGTGTGTCGCGGGACAGTGTTTACCCCCTCCACTTT
many	TRBJ2-1	TRBD2	TRBV5-1	CASSLYGGEGNEQFF	TGCGCCAGCAGCTTGTACGGCGGGGAGGGCAATGAGCAGTTCTTC
medium-sized	TRBJ1-2	TRBD1	TRBV5-8	CASSLATGVGLTGGYTF	TGTGCCAGCAGCTTGGCTACAGGGGTCGGCTTGACTGGTGGCTACACCTTC
-	TRBJ2-5	TRBD2	TRBV28	CASISGGAAETQYF	TGTGCCAGCATCTCGGGGGGGGCCGCAGAGACCCAGTACTTC
-	TRBJ2-3	TRBD2	TRBV30	CAWSAGLAGGDTQYF	TGTGCCTGGAGTGCCGGTCTAGCGGGAGGAGATACGCAGTATTTT
medium-sized	TRBJ1-1	-	TRBV5-4	CAPGKGTEAFF	TGTGCCCCCGGGAAGGGCACTGAAGCTTTCTTT
many	TRBJ2-1	TRBD1	TRBV30	CAWSTLTGGTEEFF	TGTGCCTGGAGTACCCTGACAGGGGGCACCGAGGAGTTCTTC
many	TRBJ1-4	-	TRBV9	CASSVEGQNEKLFF	TGTGCCAGCAGCGTGGAGGGGCAAAATGAAAAACTGTTTTTT
-	TRBJ2-3	TRBD2	TRBV9	CASASGLANLDTQYF	TGTGCCAGCGCATCGGGACTAGCGAATCTCGATACGCAGTATTTT
many	TRBJ2-1	-	TRBV7-3	CASSLTLQGEQFF	TGTGCCAGCAGCTTAACATTGCAGGGTGAGCAGTTCTTC
many	TRBJ2-7	TRBD2	TRBV7-6	CASSLRLAGAYEQYF	TGTGCCAGCAGCTTGCGACTAGCGGGGGCTTACGAGCAGTACTTC
few	TRBJ2-7	-	TRBV28	CASSEQGSSYEQYF	TGTGCCAGCAGTGAACAGGGATCCTCCTACGAGCAGTACTTC
many	TRBJ2-3	TRBD2	TRBV7-2	CASSARTSGRADTQYF	TGTGCCAGCAGCGCCCGGACTAGCGGGAGGGCAGATACGCAGTATTTT
many	TRBJ1-5	TRBD1	TRBV6-5	CASSPPGGNQPQHF	TGTGCCAGCAGCCCACCAGGGGGGAATCAGCCCCAGCATTTT
few	TRBJ2-7	TRBD1	TRBV5-6	CASSPSGTGGATYEQYF	TGTGCCAGCAGCCCTTCCGGGACAGGAGGGGCAACCTACGAGCAGTACTTC
many	TRBJ2-7	TRBD1	TRBV5-6	CASSPEGGLQGEQYF	TGTGCCAGCAGCCCCGAAGGGGGCCTGCAAGGGGAGCAGTACTTC
many	TRBJ1-4	-	TRBV27	CASSLEGEKLFF	TGTGCCAGCAGTTTAGAGGGTGAAAAACTGTTTTTT
medium-sized	TRBJ2-7	-	TRBV5-3	CARSFRQDSYEQYF	TGTGCCAGAAGCTTCAGGCAGGACTCCTACGAGCAGTACTTC
few	TRBJ1-6	-	TRBV19	CASSIQGSPLHF	TGTGCCAGTAGTATTCAGGGGTCACCCCTCCACTTT
few	TRBJ2-1	TRBD2	TRBV29-1	CSVGLAGPLTEQFF	TGCAGCGTCGGACTAGCGGGGCCCTTGACTGAGCAGTTCTTC
many	TRBJ2-5	TRBD2	TRBV11-3	CASSPGAGGAETQYF	TGTGCCAGCAGCCCGGGGGCGGGAGGGGCAGAGACCCAGTACTTC
many	TRBJ2-1	TRBD2	TRBV30	CAWSRGLFPYNEQFF	TGTGCCTGGAGTAGGGGACTATTTCCCTACAATGAGCAGTTCTTC